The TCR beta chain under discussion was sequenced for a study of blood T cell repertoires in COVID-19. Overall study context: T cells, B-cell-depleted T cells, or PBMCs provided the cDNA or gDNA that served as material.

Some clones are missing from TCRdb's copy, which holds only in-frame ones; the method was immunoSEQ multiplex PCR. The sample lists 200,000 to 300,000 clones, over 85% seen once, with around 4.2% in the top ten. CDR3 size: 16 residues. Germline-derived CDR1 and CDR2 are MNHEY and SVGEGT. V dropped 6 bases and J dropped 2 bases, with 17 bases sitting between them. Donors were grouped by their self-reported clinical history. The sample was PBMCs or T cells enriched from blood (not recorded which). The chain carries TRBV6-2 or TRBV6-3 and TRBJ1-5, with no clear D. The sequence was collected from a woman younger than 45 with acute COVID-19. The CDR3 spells CASSQFPPQGNQPQHF. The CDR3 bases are TGTGCCAGCAGCCAGTTTCCCCCCCAGGGCAATCAGCCCCAGCATTTT.